The present entry profiles one TCR beta chain with its context. Antigen: not known. The data are from a study of shared clonotypes between healthy human individuals. Sequenced by immunoSEQ multiplex PCR; TCRdb stores in-frame clones only, minus some. The sample has millions of clones, roughly 95% seen once. Germline V gives CDR1 MNHEY, CDR2 SMNVEV (reference sequence). V shed 0 bases and J shed 7 bases, with 16 bases lying between them. The CDR3 is 17 amino acids. Naive CD8 cells comprised CD45RO-negative, CCR7-positively selected cells, excluding terminally differentiated effector memory CD45RA+ cells. Study-wide findings and caveats: Only blood was sampled, and tissue TCR repertoires likely differ from blood ones. Non-shared clonotypes had lower generation probabilities than those shared by all four donors.

The rearrangement uses TRBV27 and TRBJ1-6; unclear D gene. This sequence originates from a man younger than 35 in good health. Sequenced material: naive CD8+ T cells sorted from blood. CDR3 sequence (DNA): TGTGCCAGCAGTTTATCGGTGGGCAGAACGTTCAATTCACCCCTCCACTTT. Residues: CASSLSVGRTFNSPLHF.